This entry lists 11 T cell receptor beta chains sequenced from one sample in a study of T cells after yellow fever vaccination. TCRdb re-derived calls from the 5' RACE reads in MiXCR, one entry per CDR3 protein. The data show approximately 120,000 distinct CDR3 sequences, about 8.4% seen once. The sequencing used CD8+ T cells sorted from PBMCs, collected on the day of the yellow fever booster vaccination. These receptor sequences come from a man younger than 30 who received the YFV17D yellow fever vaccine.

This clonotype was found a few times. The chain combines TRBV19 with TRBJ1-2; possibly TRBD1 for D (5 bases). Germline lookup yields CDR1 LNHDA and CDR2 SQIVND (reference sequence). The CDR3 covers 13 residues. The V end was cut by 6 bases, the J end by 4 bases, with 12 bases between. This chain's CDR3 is CASRMGGFYGYTF. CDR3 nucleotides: TGTGCCAGTAGGATGGGGGGATTCTATGGCTACACCTTC.

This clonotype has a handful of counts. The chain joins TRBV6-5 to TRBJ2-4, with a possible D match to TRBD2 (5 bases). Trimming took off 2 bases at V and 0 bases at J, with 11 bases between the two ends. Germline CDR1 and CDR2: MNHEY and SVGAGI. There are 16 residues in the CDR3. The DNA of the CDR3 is TGTGCCAGCAGTTACAGGGTGGCGGGAGCCAAAAACATTCAGTACTTC. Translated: CASSYRVAGAKNIQYF.

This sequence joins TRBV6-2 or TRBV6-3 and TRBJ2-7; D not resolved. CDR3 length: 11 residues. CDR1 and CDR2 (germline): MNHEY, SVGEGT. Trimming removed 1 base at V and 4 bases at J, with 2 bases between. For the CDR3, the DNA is TGTGCCAGCAGTTACTGGTACGAGCAGTACTTC. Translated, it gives CASSYWYEQYF.

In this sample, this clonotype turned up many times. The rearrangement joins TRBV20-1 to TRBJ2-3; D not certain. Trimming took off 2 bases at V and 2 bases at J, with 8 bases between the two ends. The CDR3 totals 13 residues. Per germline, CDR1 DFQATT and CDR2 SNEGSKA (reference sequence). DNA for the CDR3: TGCAGTGCTAGAAGGAGAAACACAGATACGCAGTATTTT. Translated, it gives CSARRRNTDTQYF.

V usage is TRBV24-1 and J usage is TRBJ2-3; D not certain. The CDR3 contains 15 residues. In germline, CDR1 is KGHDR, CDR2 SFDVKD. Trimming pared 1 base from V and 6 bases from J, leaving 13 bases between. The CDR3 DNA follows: TGTGCCACCAGTGATTTTAGGCTCTCGGCGGATACGCAGTATTTT. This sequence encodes CATSDFRLSADTQYF.

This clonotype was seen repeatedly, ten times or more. The CDR3 DNA sequence: TGTGCCAGCAGCTCCCCTCAGGACACTGAAGCTTTCTTT. Amino acid sequence: CASSSPQDTEAFF. The rearrangement uses TRBV7-2 and TRBJ1-1; unclear D gene. The V gene lost 4 bases and the J gene lost 3 bases, with 9 bases spanning the gap. CDR1 and CDR2 from the germline V gene are SGHTA and FQGNSA. There are 13 residues in the CDR3.

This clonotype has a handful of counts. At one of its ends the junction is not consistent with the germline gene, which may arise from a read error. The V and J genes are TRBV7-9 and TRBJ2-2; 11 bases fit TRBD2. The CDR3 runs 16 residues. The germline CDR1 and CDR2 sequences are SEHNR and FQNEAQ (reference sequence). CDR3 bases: TGTGCCAGCAGCCTAGCGGGGGGCCCTAACACCGGGGAGCTGTTTTTT. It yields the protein CASSLAGGPNTGELFF. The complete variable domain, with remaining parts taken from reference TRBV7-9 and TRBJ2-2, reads DTGVSQNPRHKITKRGQNVTFRCDPISEHNRLYWYRQTLGQGPEFLTYFQNEAQLEKSRLLSDRFSAERPKGSFSTLEIQRTEQGDSAMYLCASSLAGGPNTGELFFGEGSRLTVL.

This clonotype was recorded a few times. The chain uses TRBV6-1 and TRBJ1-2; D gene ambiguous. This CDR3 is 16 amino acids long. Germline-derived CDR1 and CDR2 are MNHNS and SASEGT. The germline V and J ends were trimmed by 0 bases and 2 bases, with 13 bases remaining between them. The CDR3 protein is CASSEAGYSVNYGYTF. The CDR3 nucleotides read TGTGCCAGCAGTGAAGCAGGTTACAGCGTCAACTATGGCTACACCTTC.

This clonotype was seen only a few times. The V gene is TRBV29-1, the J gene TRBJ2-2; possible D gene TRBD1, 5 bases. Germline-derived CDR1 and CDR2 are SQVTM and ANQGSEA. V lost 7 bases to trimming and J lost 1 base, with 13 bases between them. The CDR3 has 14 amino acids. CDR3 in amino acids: CSGLNDRNTGELFF. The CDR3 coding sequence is TGCAGCGGCCTAAACGACAGGAACACCGGGGAGCTGTTTTTT.

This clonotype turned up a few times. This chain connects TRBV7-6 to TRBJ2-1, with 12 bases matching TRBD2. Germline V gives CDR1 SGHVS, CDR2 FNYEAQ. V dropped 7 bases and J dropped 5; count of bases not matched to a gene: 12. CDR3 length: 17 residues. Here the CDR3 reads CASTLTSGGPFDNEQFF. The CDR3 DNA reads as TGTGCCAGCACCCTGACTAGCGGGGGTCCCTTTGACAATGAGCAGTTCTTC.

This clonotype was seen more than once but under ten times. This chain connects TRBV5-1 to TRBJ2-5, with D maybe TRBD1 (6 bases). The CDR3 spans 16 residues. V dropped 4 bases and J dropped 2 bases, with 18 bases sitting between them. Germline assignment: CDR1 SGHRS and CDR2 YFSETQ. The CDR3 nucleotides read TGCGCCAGCAGCGAAGGACAGAGAAGGAGGCAAGAGACCCAGTACTTC. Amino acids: CASSEGQRRRQETQYF.